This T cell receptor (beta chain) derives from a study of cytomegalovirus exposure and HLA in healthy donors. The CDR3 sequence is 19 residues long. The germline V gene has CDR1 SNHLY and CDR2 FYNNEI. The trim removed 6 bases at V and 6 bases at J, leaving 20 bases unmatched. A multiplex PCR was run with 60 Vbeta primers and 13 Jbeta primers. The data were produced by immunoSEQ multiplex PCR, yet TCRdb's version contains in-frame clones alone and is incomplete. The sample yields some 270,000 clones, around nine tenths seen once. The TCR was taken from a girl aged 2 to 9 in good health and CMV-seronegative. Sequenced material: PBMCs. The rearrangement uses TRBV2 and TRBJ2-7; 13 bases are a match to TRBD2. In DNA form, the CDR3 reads TGTGCCAGCAGGAAATATCGACTAGCGGGGGGCCCCCGAGAGAGCGAGCAGTACTTC. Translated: CASRKYRLAGGPRESEQYF.